Here is one T cell receptor (beta chain) with its context. Its antigen is currently unknown. One end of the junction does not line up with germline, which may come from a read error. Next came a second PCR, run for about 7 to 11 cycles, which used a sample-barcoded 5' primer along with a J-beta primer mix. In TCRdb, the 5' RACE reads were re-called with MiXCR into one record per CDR3 protein. The sample lists fewer than 900,000 distinct CDR3 sequences; roughly 41% were seen once. In germline, CDR1 is KGHSH, CDR2 LQKENI. The CDR3 runs to 14 residues. This entry comes from a study of blood T cells in healthy people across ages. Points from the study as a whole: Expanded clonotype shifts may have been confounded, as the donors had an unknown CMV status.

Specimen: blood. J is TRBJ1-6 and V is TRBV18, with TRBD1 as a possible D gene (5 bases). The sequence came from an older woman in good health. CDR3 residues: CASSPGQGESPLHF. The CDR3 region has the DNA TGTGCCAGTTCACCGGGGCAGGGCGAGTCACCCCTCCACTTT.